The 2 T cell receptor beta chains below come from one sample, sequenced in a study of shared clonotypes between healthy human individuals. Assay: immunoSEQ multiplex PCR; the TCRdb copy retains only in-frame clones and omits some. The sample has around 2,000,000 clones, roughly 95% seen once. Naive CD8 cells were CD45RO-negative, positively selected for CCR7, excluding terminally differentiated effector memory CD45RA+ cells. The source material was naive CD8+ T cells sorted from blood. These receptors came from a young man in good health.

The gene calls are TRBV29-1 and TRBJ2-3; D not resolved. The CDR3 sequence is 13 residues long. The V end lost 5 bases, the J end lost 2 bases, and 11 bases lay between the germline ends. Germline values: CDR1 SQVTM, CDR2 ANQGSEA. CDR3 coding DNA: TGCAGCGTTTATCCCGCGGACACAGATACGCAGTATTTT. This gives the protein CSVYPADTDTQYF.

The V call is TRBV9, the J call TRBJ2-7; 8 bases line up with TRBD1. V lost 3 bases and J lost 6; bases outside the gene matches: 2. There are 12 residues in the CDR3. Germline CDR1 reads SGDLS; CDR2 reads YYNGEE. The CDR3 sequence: CASSGQGREQYF. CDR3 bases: TGTGCCAGCAGCGGACAGGGGCGCGAGCAGTACTTC.